These 7 T cell receptor beta chains were sequenced from one sample in a study of T cells in Graves' hyperthyroidism and ophthalmopathy. RNA transcripts yielded amplified TCR beta CDR3 regions. HTBI primers were employed in a first-round RT-PCR of the TCR CDR3. MiXCR, run by TCRdb on the multiplex PCR reads, gives a single entry per CDR3 protein. This table has roughly 750,000 distinct CDR3 sequences, roughly 15% appearing once. The sequencing sample was made of blood. These receptors all come from a man aged 18 to 29 with Graves' hyperthyroidism.

Here the CDR3 DNA reads TGTGCCAGCAGTCGACTAGCGGGGCGAGCCGGGGAGCTGTTTTTT. Encoded protein: CASSRLAGRAGELFF. This rearrangement joins TRBV3-1 to TRBJ2-2; 11 bases line up with TRBD2. The CDR3 has 15 amino acids. CDR1 and CDR2 from the germline V gene are LGHDT and YNNKEL (reference sequence). J was trimmed by 6 bases and V by 6 bases; bases with no gene match: 6.

This clonotype was counted at least ten times. The chain employs TRBV6-1 and TRBJ2-1, with TRBD2 matching over 11 bases. Germline V gene sequence: CDR1 MNHNS, CDR2 SASEGT. The CDR3 has 15 residues. V gave up 3 bases and J gave up 7 bases; unmatched junction bases: 5. As DNA, the CDR3 is TGTGCCAGCAGTGAGGTAGCGGGAGGGAGGAATGAGCAGTTCTTC. Translated, it gives CASSEVAGGRNEQFF.

In its sample, this clonotype was seen many times. The chain employs TRBV20-1 and TRBJ2-1; TRBD2 agrees at 9 bases. This CDR3 spans 12 amino acids. Germline V gene sequence: CDR1 DFQATT, CDR2 SNEGSKA (reference sequence). Unmatched junction bases numbered 3, after V lost 1 base and J lost 11 bases. The CDR3 loop is CSARGLAEKQFF. CDR3 coding DNA: TGCAGTGCTAGAGGACTAGCGGAGAAGCAGTTCTTC.

The gene calls are TRBV5-1 and TRBJ1-2; D is possibly TRBD1 (5 bases). The CDR3 totals 15 residues. V lost 3 bases, J lost 8 bases, and 20 bases lay in between. The germline V gene encodes CDR1 SGHRS and CDR2 YFSETQ. DNA of the CDR3: TGCGCCAGCAGCTATCGAGGGGACGTTCAGCCAGGCTACACCTTC. Translation: CASSYRGDVQPGYTF.

The chain has TRBV5-4 and TRBJ1-3, with D tentatively TRBD1 (6 bases). Trimming removed 4 bases at V and 0 bases at J, with 14 bases between. Germline V lookup: CDR1 SGHNT, CDR2 YYREEE (reference sequence). This CDR3 is built from 16 residues. The CDR3 is CASSPGTSYSGNTIYF. In nucleotides, the CDR3 is TGTGCCAGCAGCCCCGGGACATCATACTCTGGAAACACCATATATTTT.

At least ten counts were recorded for this clonotype. V usage is TRBV5-1 and J usage is TRBJ1-1; D unclear. Trimming removed 4 bases at V and 2 bases at J, with 9 bases between. The CDR3 length is 13 residues. The germline CDR1 and CDR2 sequences are SGHRS and YFSETQ. The CDR3 protein is CASSGGFNTEAFF. The CDR3, as DNA: TGCGCCAGCAGCGGCGGGTTTAACACTGAAGCTTTCTTT.

In this sample, this clonotype turned up many times. The V gene is TRBV7-2, the J gene TRBJ1-1; 7 bases are a match to TRBD1. V lost 4 bases to trimming and J lost 11 bases; unmatched junction nucleotides: 7. This CDR3 has 12 residues. The V gene's germline CDR1 is SGHTA and CDR2 FQGNSA. The CDR3 protein is CASSYDRVSAFF. In DNA, the CDR3 is TGTGCCAGCAGCTACGACAGGGTCTCGGCTTTCTTT.